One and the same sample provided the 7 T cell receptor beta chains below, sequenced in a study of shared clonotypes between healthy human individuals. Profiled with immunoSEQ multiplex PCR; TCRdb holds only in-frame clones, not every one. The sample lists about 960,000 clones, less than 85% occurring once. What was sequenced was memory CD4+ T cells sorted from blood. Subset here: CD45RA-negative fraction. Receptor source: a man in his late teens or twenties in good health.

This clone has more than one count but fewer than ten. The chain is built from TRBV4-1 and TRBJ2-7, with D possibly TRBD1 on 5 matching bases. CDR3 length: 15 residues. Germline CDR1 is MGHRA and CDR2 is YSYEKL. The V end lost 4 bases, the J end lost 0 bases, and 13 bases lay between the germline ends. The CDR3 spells CASSRQTESSYEQYF. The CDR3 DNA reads TGCGCCAGCAGCCGCCAGACAGAGAGCTCCTACGAGCAGTACTTC.

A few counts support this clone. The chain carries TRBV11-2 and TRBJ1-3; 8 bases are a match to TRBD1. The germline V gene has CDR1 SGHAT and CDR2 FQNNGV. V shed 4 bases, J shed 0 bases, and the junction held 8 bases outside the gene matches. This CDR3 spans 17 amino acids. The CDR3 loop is CASSSRGGTGSGNTIYF. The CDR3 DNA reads TGTGCCAGCAGCTCCCGGGGGGGGACAGGCTCTGGAAACACCATATATTTT.

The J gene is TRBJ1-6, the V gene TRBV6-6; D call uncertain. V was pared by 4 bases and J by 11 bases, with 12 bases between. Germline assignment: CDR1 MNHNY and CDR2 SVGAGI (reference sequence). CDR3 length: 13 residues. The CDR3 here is CASSSPGWAPLHF. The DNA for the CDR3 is TGTGCCAGCAGTTCACCAGGTTGGGCACCCCTCCACTTT.

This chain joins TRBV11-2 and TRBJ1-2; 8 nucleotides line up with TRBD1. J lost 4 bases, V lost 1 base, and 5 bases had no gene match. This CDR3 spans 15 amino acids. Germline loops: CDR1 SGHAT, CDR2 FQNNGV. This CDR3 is CASSLVSGTGYGYTF. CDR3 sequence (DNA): TGTGCCAGCAGCTTAGTGTCCGGGACAGGCTATGGCTACACCTTC. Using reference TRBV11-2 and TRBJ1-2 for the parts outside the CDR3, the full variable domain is EAGVAQSPRYKIIEKRQSVAFWCNPISGHATLYWYQQILGQGPKLLIQFQNNGVVDDSQLPKDRFSAERLKGVDSTLKIQPAKLEDSAVYLCASSLVSGTGYGYTFGSGTRLTVV.

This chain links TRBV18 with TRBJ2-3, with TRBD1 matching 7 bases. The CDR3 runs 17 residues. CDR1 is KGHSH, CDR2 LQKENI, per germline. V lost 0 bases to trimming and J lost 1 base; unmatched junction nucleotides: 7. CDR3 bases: TGTGCCAGCTCACCACCAGTTGGGACAGCTGGCACAGATACGCAGTATTTT. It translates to CASSPPVGTAGTDTQYF.

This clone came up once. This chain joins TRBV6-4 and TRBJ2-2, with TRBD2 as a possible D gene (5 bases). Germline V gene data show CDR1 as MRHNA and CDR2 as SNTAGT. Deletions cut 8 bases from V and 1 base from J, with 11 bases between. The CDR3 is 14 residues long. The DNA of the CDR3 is TGTGCCAGCGGACTGCATCTGAACACCGGGGAGCTGTTTTTT. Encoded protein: CASGLHLNTGELFF.

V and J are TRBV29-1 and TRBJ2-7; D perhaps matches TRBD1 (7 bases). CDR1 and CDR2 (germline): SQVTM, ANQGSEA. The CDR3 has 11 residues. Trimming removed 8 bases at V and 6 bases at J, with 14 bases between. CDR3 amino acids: CSTRQGGEQYF. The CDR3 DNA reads TGCAGCACTAGACAGGGAGGCGAGCAGTACTTC.